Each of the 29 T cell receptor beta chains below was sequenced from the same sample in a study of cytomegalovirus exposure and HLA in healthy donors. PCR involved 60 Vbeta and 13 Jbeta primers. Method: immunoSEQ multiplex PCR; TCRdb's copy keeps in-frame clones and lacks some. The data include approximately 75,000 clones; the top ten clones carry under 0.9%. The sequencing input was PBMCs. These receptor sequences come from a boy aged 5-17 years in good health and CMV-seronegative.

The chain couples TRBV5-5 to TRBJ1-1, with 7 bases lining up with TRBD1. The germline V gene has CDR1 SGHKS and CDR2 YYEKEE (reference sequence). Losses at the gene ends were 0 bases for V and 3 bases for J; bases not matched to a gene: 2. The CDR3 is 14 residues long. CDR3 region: CASSLGQGHTEAFF. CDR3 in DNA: TGTGCCAGCAGCTTGGGACAGGGTCACACTGAAGCTTTCTTT.

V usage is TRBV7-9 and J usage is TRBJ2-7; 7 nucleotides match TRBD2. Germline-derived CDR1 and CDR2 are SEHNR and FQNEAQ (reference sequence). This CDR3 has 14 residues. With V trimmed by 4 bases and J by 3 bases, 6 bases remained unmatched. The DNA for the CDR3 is TGTGCCAGCAGCTCAACCGGGACTAACTACGAGCAGTACTTC. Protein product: CASSSTGTNYEQYF.

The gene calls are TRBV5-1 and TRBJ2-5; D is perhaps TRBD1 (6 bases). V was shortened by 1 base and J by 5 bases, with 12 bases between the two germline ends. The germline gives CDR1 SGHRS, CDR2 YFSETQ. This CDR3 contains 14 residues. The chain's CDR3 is CASSLWTQGETQYF. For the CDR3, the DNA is TGCGCCAGCAGCTTGTGGACTCAGGGGGAGACCCAGTACTTC. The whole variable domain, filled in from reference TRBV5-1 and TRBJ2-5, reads KAGVTQTPRYLIKTRGQQVTLSCSPISGHRSVSWYQQTPGQGLQFLFEYFSETQRNKGNFPGRFSGRQFSNSRSEMNVSTLELGDSALYLCASSLWTQGETQYFGPGTRLLVL.

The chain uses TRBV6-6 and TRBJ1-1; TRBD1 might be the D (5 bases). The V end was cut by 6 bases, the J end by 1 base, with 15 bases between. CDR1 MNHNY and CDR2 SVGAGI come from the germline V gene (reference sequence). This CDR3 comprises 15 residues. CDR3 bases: TGTGCCAGCAGACTACTGGGGGGGACGAACACTGAAGCTTTCTTT. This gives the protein CASRLLGGTNTEAFF.

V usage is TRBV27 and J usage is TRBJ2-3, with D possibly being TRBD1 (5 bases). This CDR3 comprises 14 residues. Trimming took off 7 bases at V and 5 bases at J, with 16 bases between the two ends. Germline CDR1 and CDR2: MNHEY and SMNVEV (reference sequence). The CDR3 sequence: CASTGDRLRDTQYF. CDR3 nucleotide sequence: TGTGCCAGCACCGGAGACAGATTACGAGATACGCAGTATTTT.

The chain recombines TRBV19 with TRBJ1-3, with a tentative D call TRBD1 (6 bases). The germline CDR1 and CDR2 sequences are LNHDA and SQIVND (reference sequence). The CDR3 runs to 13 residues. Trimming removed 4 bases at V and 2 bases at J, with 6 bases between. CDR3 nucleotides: TGTGCCAGTAGTACAGGGGCTGGAAACACCATATATTTT. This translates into CASSTGAGNTIYF.

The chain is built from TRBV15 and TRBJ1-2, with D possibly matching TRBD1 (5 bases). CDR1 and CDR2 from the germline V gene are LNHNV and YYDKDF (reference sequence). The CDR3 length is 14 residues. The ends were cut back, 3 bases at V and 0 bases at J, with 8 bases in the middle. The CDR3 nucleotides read TGTGCCACCAGCAGGCAGGGTTCTAACTATGGCTACACCTTC. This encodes CATSRQGSNYGYTF.

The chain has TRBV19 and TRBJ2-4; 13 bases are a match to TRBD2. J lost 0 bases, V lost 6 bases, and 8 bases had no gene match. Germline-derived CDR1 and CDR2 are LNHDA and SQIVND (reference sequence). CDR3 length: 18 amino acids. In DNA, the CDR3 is TGTGCCAGTAGCACGGGACTAGCGGGGCCTCTAGCCAAAAACATTCAGTACTTC. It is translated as CASSTGLAGPLAKNIQYF. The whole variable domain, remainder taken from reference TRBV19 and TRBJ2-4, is DGGITQSPKYLFRKEGQNVTLSCEQNLNHDAMYWYRQDPGQGLRLIYYSQIVNDFQKGDIAEGYSVSREKKESFPLTVTSAQKNPTAFYLCASSTGLAGPLAKNIQYFGAGTRLSVL.

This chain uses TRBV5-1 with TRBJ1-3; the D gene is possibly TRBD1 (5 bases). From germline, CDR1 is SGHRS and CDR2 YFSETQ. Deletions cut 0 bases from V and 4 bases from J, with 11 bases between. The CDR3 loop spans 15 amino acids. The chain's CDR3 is CASSLAMGQGNTIYF. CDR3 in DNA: TGCGCCAGCAGCTTGGCAATGGGGCAGGGAAACACCATATATTTT.

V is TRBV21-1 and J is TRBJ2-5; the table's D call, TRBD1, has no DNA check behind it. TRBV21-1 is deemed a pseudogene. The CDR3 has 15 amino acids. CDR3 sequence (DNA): TGTGCCAGCAGCAAAGGCGTGACAGGGGGAGAGACCCAGTACTTC. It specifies CASSKGVTGGETQYF.

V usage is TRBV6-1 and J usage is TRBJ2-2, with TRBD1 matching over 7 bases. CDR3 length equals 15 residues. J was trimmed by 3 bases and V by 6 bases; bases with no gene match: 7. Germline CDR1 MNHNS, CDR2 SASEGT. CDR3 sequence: CASRARQGYTGELFF. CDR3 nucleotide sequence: TGTGCCAGCAGGGCTAGACAGGGTTACACCGGGGAGCTGTTTTTT.

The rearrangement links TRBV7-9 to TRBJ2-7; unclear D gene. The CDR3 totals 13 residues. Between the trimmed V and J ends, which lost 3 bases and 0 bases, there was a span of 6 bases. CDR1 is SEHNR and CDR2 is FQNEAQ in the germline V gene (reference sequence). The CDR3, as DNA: TGTGCCAGCAGCTTCTTTAGCTCCTACGAGCAGTACTTC. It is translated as CASSFFSSYEQYF.

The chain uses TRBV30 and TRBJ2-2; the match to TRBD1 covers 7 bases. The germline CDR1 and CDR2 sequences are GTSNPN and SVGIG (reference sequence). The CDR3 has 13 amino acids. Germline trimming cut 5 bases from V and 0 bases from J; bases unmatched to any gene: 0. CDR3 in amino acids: CAWGTANTGELFF. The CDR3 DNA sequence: TGTGCCTGGGGGACAGCGAACACCGGGGAGCTGTTTTTT.

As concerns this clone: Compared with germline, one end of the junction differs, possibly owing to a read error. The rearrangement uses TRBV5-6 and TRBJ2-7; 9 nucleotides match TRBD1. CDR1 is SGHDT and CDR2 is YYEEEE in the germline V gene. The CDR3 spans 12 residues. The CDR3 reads CASRLFRDRAFF. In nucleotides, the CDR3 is TGTGCCAGCAGATTGTTCCGGGACAGGGCCTTCTTC.

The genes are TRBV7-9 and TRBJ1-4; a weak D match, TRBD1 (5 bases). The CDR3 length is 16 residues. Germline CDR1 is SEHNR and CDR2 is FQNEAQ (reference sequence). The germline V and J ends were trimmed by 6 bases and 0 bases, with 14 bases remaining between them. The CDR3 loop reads CASSYTGATTNEKLFF. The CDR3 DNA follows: TGTGCCAGCAGTTACACAGGCGCTACAACTAATGAAAAACTGTTTTTT.

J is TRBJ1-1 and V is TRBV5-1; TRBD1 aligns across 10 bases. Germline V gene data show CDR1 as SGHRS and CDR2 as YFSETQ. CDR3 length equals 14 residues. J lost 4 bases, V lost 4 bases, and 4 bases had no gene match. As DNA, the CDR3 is TGCGCCAGCAGCCCGGGACAGGGGATCACTGAAGCTTTCTTT. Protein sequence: CASSPGQGITEAFF.

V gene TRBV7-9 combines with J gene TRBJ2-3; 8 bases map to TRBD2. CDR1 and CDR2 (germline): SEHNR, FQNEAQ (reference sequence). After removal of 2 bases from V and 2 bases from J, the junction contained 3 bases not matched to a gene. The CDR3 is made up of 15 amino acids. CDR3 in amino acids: CASSLSGSTTDTQYF. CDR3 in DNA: TGTGCCAGCAGCTTAAGCGGGAGCACCACAGATACGCAGTATTTT.

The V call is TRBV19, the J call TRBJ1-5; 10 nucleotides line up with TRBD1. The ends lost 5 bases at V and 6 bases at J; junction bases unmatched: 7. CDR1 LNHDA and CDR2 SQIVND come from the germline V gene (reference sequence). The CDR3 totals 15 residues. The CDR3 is CASSLLGTGVQPQHF. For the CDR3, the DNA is TGTGCCAGTAGTCTCCTTGGGACAGGGGTTCAGCCCCAGCATTTT.

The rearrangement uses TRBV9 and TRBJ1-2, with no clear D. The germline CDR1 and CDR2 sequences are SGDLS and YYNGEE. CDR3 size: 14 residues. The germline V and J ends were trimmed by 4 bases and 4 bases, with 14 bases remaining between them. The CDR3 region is CASSPRGGIYGYTF. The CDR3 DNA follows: TGTGCCAGCAGCCCAAGAGGCGGAATCTATGGCTACACCTTC.

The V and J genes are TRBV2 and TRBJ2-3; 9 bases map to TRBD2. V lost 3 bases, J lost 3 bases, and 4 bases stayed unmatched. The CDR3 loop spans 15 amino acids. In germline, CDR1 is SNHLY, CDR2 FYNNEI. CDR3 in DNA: TGTGCCAGCAGTGATCCTAGCGGGGCGACAGATACGCAGTATTTT. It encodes CASSDPSGATDTQYF.

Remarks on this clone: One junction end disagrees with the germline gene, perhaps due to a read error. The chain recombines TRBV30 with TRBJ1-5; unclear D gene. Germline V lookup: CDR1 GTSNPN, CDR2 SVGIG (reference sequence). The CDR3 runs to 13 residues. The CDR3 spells CACQSGNNQHQHF. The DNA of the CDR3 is TGTGCCTGCCAAAGCGGGAACAATCAGCACCAGCATTTT.

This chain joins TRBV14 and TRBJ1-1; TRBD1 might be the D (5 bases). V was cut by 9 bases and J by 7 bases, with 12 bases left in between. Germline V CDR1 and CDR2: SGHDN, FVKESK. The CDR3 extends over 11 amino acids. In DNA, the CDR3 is TGTGCCAGTAGTGGGGGACTTGAAGCTTTCTTT. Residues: CASSGGLEAFF.

CDR3 DNA: TGTGCCAGCAGCCCCACGGGGACAGGGGTCGGGGAGCTGTTTTTT. Amino acid sequence: CASSPTGTGVGELFF. This chain joins TRBV9 and TRBJ2-2; 10 bases align to TRBD1. Germline assignment: CDR1 SGDLS and CDR2 YYNGEE. The V gene end was trimmed by 4 bases and the J gene end by 7 bases; junction bases not matched to a gene: 7. This CDR3 spans 15 amino acids. The variable domain in full, completed from reference TRBV9 and TRBJ2-2, reads DSGVTQTPKHLITATGQRVTLRCSPRSGDLSVYWYQQSLDQGLQFLIQYYNGEERAKGNILERFSAQQFPDLHSELNLSSLELGDSALYFCASSPTGTGVGELFFGEGSRLTVL.

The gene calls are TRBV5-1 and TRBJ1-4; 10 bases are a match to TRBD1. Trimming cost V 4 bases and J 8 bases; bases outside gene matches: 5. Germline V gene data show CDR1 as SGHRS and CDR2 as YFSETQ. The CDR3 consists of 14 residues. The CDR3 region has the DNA TGCGCCAGCAGCCGGGACAGGGGAGACGAAAAACTGTTTTTT. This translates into CASSRDRGDEKLFF.

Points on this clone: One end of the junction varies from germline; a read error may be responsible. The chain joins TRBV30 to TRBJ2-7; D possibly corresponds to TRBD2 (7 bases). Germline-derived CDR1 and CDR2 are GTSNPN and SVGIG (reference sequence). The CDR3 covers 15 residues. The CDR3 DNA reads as TGTGCCGGGAGGGCGGACAGCTCTCCTTTGTACGAGCAGTACTTC. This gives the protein CAGRADSSPLYEQYF.

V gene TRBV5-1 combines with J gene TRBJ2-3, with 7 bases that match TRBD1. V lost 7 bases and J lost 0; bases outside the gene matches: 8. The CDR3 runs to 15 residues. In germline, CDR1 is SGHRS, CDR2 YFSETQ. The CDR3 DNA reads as TGCGCCAGCTCCCCCAGACAGGGCAGCACAGATACGCAGTATTTT. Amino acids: CASSPRQGSTDTQYF.

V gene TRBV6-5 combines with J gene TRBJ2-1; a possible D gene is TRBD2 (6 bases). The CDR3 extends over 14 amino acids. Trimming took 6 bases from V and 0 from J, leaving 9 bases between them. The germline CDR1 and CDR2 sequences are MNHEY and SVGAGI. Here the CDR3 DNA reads TGTGCCAGCAGCAGGGACTCCTCCTACAATGAGCAGTTCTTC. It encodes CASSRDSSYNEQFF.

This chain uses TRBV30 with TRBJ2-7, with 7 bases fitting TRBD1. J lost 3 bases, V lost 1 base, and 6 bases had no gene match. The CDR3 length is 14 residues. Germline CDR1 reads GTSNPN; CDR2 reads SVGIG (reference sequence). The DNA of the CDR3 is TGTGCCTGGAGTGGGTCAGGGGGAAACTACGAGCAGTACTTC. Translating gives CAWSGSGGNYEQYF.

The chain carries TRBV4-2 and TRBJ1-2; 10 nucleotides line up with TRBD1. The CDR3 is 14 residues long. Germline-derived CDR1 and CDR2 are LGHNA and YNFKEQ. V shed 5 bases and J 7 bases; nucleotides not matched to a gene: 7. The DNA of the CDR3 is TGTGCCAGCAGCTCGGACAGGGGGACAGGTGGCTACACCTTC. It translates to CASSSDRGTGGYTF.